A single T cell receptor (beta chain) is shown here with its context. Its antigen is unknown. Other nucleotide sequences from this sample produce the same CDR3. The sample originates from a study of beta chain features in type 1 diabetes. Study observations and caveats: In all four CD4+ subsets, TCRB CDR3 length was significantly, moderately reduced in type 1 diabetes.

Expressed TCRB transcripts were sequenced, since all the RNA that had been isolated was reverse transcribed. Data came from immunoSEQ multiplex PCR; TCRdb stores just in-frame clones and leaves some out. The top ten hold roughly 0.5% of the sample, which has roughly 140,000 clones, around 10% seen once. The CDR3 runs 11 residues. The germline V and J ends were trimmed by 8 bases and 10 bases, with 12 bases remaining between them. Germline V lookup: CDR1 SGHNT, CDR2 YENEEA. Sorted populations all exceeded 95% purity. The chain uses TRBV11-3 and TRBJ2-1; D remains ambiguous. The sequenced sample consisted of central memory CD4+ T cells from blood. The origin of this receptor is a man under 40 with type 1 diabetes. CDR3 region: CASSIRGEQFF. The CDR3 coding sequence is TGTGCCAGCTCAATCCGCGGCGAGCAGTTCTTC.